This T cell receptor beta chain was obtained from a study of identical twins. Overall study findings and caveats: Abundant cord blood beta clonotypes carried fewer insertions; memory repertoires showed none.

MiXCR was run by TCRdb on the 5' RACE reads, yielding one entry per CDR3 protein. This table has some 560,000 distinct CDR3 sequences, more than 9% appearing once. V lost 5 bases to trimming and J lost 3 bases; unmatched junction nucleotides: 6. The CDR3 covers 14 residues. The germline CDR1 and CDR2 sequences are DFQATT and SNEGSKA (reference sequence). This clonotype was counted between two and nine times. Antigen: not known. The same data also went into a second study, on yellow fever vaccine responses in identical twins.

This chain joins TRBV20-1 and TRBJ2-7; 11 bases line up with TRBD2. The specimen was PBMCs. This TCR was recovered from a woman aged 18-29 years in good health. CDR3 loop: CSAFSGRAVYEQYF. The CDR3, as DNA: TGCAGTGCTTTTAGCGGGAGGGCCGTCTACGAGCAGTACTTC.